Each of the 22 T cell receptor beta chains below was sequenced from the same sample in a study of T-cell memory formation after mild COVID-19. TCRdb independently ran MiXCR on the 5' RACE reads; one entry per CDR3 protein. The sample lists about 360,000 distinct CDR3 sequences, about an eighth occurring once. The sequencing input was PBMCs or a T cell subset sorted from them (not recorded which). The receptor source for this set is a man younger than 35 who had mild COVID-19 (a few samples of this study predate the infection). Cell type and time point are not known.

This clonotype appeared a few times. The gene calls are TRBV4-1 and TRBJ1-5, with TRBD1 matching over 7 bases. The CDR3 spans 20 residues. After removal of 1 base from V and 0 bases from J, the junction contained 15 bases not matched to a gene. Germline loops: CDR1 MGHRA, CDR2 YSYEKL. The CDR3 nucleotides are TGCGCCAGCAGCCAAGTCCCTATATTGCAGGGGGGATTTAGCAATCAGCCCCAGCATTTT. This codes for CASSQVPILQGGFSNQPQHF.

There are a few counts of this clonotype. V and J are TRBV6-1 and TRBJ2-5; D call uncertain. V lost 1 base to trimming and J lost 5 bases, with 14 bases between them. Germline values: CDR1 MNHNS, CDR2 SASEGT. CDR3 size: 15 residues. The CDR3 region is CASSEVGLRLETQYF. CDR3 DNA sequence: TGTGCCAGCAGTGAAGTAGGTCTGAGGTTGGAGACCCAGTACTTC.

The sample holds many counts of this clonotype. As DNA, the CDR3 is TGTGCCAGCAGCCAAGATACGGGGACAGGGGGCTACACCTTC. Amino acids: CASSQDTGTGGYTF. The chain joins TRBV4-2 to TRBJ1-2; 9 bases align to TRBD1. The CDR3 has 14 residues. With 0 bases clipped from V and 8 bases from J, the junction kept 4 bases outside the gene matches. Germline lookup yields CDR1 LGHNA and CDR2 YNFKEQ.

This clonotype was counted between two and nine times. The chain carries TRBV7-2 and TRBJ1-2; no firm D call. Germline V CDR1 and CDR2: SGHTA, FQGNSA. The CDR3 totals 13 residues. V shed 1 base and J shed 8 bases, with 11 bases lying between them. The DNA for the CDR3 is TGTGCCAGCAGCTTAGGAGGGTTCGGCGGCTACACCTTC. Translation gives CASSLGGFGGYTF.

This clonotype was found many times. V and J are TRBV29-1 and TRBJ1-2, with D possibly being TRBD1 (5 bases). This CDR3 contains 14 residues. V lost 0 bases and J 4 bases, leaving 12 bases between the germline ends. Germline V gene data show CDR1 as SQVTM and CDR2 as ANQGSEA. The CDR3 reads CSVEEEEGLYGYTF. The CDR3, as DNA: TGCAGCGTTGAAGAGGAAGAGGGGCTCTATGGCTACACCTTC. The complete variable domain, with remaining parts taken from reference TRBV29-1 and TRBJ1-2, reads SAVISQKPSRDICQRGTSLTIQCQVDSQVTMMFWYRQQPGQSLTLIATANQGSEATYESGFVIDKFPISRPNLTFSTLTVSNMSPEDSSIYLCSVEEEEGLYGYTFGSGTRLTVV.

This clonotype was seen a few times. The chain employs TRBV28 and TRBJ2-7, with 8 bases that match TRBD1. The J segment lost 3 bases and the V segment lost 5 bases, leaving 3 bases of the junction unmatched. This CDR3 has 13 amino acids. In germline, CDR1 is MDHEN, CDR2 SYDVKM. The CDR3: CASSPDRGYEQYV. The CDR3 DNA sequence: TGTGCCAGCAGTCCCGACAGGGGCTACGAGCAGTACGTC.

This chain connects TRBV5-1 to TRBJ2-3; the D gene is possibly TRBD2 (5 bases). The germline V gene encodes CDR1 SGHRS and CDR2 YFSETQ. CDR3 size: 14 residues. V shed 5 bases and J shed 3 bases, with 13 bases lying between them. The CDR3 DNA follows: TGCGCCAGCAGTCTGGAGGTTCCGACAGATACGCAGTATTTT. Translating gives CASSLEVPTDTQYF.

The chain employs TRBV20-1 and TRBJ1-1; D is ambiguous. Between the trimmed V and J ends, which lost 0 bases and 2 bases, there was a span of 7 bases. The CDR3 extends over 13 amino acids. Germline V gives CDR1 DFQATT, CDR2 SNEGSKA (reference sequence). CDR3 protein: CSARDLENTEAFF. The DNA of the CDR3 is TGCAGTGCTAGAGATTTAGAAAACACTGAAGCTTTCTTT.

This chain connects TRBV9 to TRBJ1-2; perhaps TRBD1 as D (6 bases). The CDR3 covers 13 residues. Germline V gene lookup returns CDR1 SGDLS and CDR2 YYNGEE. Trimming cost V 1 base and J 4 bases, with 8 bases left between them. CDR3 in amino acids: CASSVMTGYGYTF. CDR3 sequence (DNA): TGTGCCAGCAGCGTAATGACAGGCTATGGCTACACCTTC.

This CDR3 reads CASSHRGRETQYF. Written as DNA, the CDR3 is TGTGCCAGCAGCCACAGGGGTAGGGAGACCCAGTACTTC. The rearrangement links TRBV12-3 or TRBV12-4 to TRBJ2-5; TRBD1 agrees at 7 bases. V shed 6 bases, J shed 5 bases, and the junction held 6 bases outside the gene matches. The CDR3 covers 13 residues.

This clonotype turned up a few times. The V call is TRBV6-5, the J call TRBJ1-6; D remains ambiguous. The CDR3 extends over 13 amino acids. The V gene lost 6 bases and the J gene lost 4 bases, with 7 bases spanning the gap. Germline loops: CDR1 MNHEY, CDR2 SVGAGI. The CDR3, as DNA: TGTGCCAGCAGAAAAGGTTATAATTCACCCCTCCACTTT. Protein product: CASRKGYNSPLHF.

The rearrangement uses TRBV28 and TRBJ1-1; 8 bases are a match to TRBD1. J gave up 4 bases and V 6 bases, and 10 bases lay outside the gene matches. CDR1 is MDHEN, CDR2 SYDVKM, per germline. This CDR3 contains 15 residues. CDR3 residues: CASSPADRGRTEAFF. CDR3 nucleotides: TGTGCCAGCAGCCCAGCCGACAGGGGTCGCACTGAAGCTTTCTTT.

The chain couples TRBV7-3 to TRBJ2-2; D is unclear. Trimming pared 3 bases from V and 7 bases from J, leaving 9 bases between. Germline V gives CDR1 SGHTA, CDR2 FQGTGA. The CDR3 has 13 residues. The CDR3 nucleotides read TGTGCCAGCAGCTTTTCCTTGGGCGGGGAGCTGTTTTTT. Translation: CASSFSLGGELFF.

The CDR3 loop is CSAREASADSYNEQFF. DNA for the CDR3: TGCAGTGCTAGAGAGGCTAGCGCGGACTCCTACAATGAGCAGTTCTTC. The chain joins TRBV20-1 to TRBJ2-1; D might be TRBD2 (6 bases). Per the germline V gene, CDR1 is DFQATT and CDR2 is SNEGSKA (reference sequence). This CDR3 spans 16 amino acids. The V end lost 0 bases, the J end lost 0 bases, and 12 bases lay between the germline ends.

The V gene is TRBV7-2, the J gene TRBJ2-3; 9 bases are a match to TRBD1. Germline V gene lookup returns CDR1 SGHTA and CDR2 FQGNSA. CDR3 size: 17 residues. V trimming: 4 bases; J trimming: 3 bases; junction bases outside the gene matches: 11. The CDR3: CASSSRTGEMVTDTQYF. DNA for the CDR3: TGTGCCAGCAGCTCTAGGACAGGGGAGATGGTGACAGATACGCAGTATTTT.

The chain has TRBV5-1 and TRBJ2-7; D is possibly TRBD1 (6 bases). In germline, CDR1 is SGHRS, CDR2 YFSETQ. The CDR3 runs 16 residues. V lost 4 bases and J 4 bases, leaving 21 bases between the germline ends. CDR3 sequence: CASSRLMEGGRYEQYF. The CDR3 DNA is TGCGCCAGCAGCCGACTTATGGAAGGGGGAAGGTACGAGCAGTACTTC.

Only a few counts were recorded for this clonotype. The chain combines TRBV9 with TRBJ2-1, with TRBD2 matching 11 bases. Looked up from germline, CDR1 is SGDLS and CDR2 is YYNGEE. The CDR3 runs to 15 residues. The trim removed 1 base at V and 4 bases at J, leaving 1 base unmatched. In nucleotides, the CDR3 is TGTGCCAGCAGCGTACCTAGCGGGGGGTACAATGAGCAGTTCTTC. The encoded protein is CASSVPSGGYNEQFF. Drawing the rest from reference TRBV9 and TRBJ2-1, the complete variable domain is DSGVTQTPKHLITATGQRVTLRCSPRSGDLSVYWYQQSLDQGLQFLIQYYNGEERAKGNILERFSAQQFPDLHSELNLSSLELGDSALYFCASSVPSGGYNEQFFGPGTRLTVL.

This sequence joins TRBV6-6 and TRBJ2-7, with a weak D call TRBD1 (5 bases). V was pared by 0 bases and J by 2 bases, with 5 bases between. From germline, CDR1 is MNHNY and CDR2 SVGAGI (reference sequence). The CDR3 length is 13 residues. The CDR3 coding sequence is TGTGCCAGCAGTTACTCGGACACCTACGAGCAGTACGTC. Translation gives CASSYSDTYEQYV.

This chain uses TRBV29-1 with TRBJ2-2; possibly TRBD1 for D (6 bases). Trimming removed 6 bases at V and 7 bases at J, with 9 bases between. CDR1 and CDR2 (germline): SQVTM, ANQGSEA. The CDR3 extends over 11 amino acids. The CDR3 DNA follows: TGCAGCGTAGGGGACATCGGGGAGCTGTTTTTT. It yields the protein CSVGDIGELFF.

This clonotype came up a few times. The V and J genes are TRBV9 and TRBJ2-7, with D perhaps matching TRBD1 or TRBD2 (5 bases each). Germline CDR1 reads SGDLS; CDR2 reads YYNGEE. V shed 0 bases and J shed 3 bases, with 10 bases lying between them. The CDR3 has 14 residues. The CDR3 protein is CASSVGDRGYEQYF. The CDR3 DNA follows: TGTGCCAGCAGCGTAGGGGACCGCGGCTACGAGCAGTACTTC.

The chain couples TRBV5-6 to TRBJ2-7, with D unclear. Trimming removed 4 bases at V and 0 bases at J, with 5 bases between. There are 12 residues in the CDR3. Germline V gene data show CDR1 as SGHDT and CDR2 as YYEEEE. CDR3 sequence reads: CASSTSSYEQYV. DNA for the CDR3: TGTGCCAGCAGCACGAGCTCCTACGAGCAGTACGTC.

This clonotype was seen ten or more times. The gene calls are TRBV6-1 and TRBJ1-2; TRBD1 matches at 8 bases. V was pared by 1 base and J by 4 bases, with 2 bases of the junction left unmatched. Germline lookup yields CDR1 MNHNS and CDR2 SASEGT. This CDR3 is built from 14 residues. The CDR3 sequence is CASSEEGQGYGYTF. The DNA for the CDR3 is TGTGCCAGCAGTGAAGAAGGACAGGGCTATGGCTACACCTTC.